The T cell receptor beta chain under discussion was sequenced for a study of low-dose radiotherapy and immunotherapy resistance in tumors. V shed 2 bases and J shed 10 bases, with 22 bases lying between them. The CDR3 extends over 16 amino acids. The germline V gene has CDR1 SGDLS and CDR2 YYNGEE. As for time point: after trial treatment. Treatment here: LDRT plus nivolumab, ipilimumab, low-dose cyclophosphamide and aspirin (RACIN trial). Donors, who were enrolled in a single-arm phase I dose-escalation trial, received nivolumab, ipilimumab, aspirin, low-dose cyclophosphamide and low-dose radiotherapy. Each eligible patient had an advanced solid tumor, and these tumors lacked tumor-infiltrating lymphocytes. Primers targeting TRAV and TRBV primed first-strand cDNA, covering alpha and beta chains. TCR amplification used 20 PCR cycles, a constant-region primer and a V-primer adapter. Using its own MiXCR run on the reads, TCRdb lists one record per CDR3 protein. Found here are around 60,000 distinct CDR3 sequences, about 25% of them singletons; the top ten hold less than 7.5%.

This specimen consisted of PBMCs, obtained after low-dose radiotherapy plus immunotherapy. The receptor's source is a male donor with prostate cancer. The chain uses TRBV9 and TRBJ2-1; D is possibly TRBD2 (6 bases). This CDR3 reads CASSVGGSGDLDEQFF. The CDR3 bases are TGTGCCAGCAGCGTCGGAGGATCGGGAGACCTCGACGAGCAGTTCTTC.